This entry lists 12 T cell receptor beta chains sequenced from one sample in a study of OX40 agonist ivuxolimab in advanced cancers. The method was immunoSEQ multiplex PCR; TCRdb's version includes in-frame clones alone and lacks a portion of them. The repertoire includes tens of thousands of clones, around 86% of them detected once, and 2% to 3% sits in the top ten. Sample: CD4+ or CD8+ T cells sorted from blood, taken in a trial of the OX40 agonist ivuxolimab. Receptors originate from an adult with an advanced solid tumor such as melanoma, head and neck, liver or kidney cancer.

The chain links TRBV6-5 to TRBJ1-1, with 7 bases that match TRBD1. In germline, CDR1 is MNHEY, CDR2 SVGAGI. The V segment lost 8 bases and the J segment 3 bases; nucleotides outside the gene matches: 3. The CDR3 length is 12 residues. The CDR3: CASLRGDTEAFF. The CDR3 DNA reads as TGTGCCAGCCTCAGGGGGGACACTGAAGCTTTCTTT.

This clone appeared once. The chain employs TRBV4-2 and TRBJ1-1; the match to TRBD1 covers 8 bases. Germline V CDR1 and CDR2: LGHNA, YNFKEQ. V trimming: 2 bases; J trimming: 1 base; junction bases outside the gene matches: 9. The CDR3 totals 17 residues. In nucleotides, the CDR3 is TGTGCCAGCAGCCAACGACCCTGGGGGACAGGGAACACTGAAGCTTTCTTT. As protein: CASSQRPWGTGNTEAFF.

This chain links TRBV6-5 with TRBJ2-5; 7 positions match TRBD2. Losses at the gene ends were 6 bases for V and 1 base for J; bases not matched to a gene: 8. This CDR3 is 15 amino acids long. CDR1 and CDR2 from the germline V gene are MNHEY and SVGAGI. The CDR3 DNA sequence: TGTGCCAGCAGCGGGGAGGGATTGCCCCAAGAGACCCAGTACTTC. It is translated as CASSGEGLPQETQYF.

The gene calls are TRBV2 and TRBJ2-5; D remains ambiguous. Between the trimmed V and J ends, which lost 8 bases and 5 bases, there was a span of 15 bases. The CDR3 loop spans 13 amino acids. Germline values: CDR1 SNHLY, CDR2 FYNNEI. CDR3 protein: CASAFVGGETQYF. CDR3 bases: TGTGCCAGCGCCTTTGTGGGTGGGGAGACCCAGTACTTC.

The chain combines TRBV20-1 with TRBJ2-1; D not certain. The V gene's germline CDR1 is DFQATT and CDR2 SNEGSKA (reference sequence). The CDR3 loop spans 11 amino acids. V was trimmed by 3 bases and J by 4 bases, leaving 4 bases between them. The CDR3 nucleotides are TGCAGTGCTAGGGATTACAATGAGCAGTTCTTC. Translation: CSARDYNEQFF.

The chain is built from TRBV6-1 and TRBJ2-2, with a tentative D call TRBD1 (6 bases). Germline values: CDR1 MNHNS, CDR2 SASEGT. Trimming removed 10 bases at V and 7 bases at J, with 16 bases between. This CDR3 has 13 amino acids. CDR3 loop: CATTEGGIGELFF. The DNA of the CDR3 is TGTGCCACCACTGAAGGGGGAATCGGGGAGCTGTTTTTT.

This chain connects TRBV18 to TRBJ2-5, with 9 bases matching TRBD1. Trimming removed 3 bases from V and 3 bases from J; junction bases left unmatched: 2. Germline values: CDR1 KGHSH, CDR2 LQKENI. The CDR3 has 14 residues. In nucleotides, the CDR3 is TGTGCCAGCTCACCTAGACAGGGGGAAGAGACCCAGTACTTC. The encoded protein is CASSPRQGEETQYF.

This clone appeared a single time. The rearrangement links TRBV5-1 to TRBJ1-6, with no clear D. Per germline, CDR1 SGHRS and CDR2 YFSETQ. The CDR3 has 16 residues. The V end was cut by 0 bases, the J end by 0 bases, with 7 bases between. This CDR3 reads CASSLGQISYNSPLHF. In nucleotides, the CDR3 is TGCGCCAGCAGCTTGGGGCAGATCTCCTATAATTCACCCCTCCACTTT.

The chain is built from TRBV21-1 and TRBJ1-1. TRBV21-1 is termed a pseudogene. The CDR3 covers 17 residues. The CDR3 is CASSKEAGTDQNTEAFF. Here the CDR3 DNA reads TGTGCCAGCAGCAAAGAGGCAGGGACGGACCAGAACACTGAAGCTTTCTTT.

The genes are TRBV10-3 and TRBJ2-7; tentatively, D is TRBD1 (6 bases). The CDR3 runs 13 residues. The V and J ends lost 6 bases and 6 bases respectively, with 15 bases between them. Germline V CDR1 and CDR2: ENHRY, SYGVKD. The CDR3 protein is CAISAQGWSEQYV. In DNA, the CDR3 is TGTGCCATCAGCGCCCAGGGGTGGTCCGAGCAGTACGTC.

This CDR3 is CASRTGEDTQYF. The CDR3 DNA sequence: TGTGCCAGCAGGACAGGGGAAGATACGCAGTATTTT. The rearrangement joins TRBV2 to TRBJ2-3, with 8 bases lining up with TRBD1. The length of the CDR3 is 12 residues. V lost 6 bases and J lost 5; bases outside the gene matches: 1. Germline values: CDR1 SNHLY, CDR2 FYNNEI. Based on the CDR3 plus reference TRBV2 and TRBJ2-3, the full variable domain is EPEVTQTPSHQVTQMGQEVILRCVPISNHLYFYWYRQILGQKVEFLVSFYNNEISEKSEIFDDQFSVERPDGSNFTLKIRSTKLEDSAMYFCASRTGEDTQYFGPGTRLTVL.

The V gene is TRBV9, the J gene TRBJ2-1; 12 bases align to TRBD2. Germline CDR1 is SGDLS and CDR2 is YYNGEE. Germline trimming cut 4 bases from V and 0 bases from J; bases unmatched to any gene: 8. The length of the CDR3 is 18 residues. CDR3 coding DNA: TGTGCCAGCAGCTCCAGGACTAGCGGGGTAAGCTCCTACAATGAGCAGTTCTTC. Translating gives CASSSRTSGVSSYNEQFF.